These 9 T cell receptor beta chains were all obtained from the same sample, sequenced in a study of cytomegalovirus exposure and HLA in healthy donors. In the PCR, 60 Vbeta and 13 Jbeta primers were used. Profiling relied on immunoSEQ multiplex PCR, and the TCRdb table lists in-frame clones only, not all of them. The profile shows fewer than 150,000 clones, around 77% of them singletons. Sequencing was performed on PBMCs. The receptors were sampled from a man aged 45-65 years in good health and CMV-seronegative.

This rearrangement joins TRBV27 to TRBJ1-1, with D unclear. This CDR3 has 13 amino acids. V dropped 7 bases and J dropped 1 base, with 10 bases sitting between them. The germline CDR1 and CDR2 sequences are MNHEY and SMNVEV (reference sequence). The CDR3 is CASMEAANTEAFF. The CDR3 region has the DNA TGTGCCAGCATGGAGGCGGCGAACACTGAAGCTTTCTTT.

The J gene is TRBJ2-1, the V gene TRBV28; 11 nucleotides match TRBD2. Germline loops: CDR1 MDHEN, CDR2 SYDVKM. With V trimmed by 5 bases and J by 4 bases, 7 bases remained unmatched. The CDR3 length is 16 residues. The CDR3, as DNA: TGTGCCAGCAGTCTGACTAGCGGGAACCGGTACAATGAGCAGTTCTTC. Residues: CASSLTSGNRYNEQFF.

J is TRBJ2-7 and V is TRBV28; 16 bases agree with TRBD2. V was clipped by 10 bases and J by 7 bases; unmatched bases: 16. The CDR3 is made up of 17 amino acids. Looked up from germline, CDR1 is MDHEN and CDR2 is SYDVKM. Written as DNA, the CDR3 is TGTGCCACGGGACCGGGACTAGCGGGAGGGCCGAGGGGAGAGCAGTACTTC. This encodes CATGPGLAGGPRGEQYF.

J is TRBJ2-5 and V is TRBV19, with 8 positions matching TRBD1. There are 15 residues in the CDR3. The V and J ends lost 1 base and 5 bases, in that order; junction bases with no gene match: 6. The germline gives CDR1 LNHDA, CDR2 SQIVND (reference sequence). The CDR3 DNA reads TGTGCCAGTAGTATAGGAGACAGGGGAAGGGAGACCCAGTACTTC. Amino acids: CASSIGDRGRETQYF. Using reference TRBV19 and TRBJ2-5 for the parts outside the CDR3, the full variable domain is DGGITQSPKYLFRKEGQNVTLSCEQNLNHDAMYWYRQDPGQGLRLIYYSQIVNDFQKGDIAEGYSVSREKKESFPLTVTSAQKNPTAFYLCASSIGDRGRETQYFGPGTRLLVL.

In this sample, this clone turned up a few times. The V and J genes are TRBV7-9 and TRBJ2-7, with 7 nucleotides matching TRBD2. The V segment lost 5 bases and the J segment 2 bases; nucleotides outside the gene matches: 6. Looked up from germline, CDR1 is SEHNR and CDR2 is FQNEAQ (reference sequence). The CDR3 contains 14 residues. The CDR3 DNA sequence: TGTGCCAGCAGCCCGGTCGGGGGGACCTACGAGCAGTACTTC. Amino acids: CASSPVGGTYEQYF.

The chain carries TRBV30 and TRBJ1-1; 7 bases are shared with TRBD1. This CDR3 is 15 amino acids long. J gave up 6 bases and V 1 base, and 11 bases lay outside the gene matches. Germline CDR1 GTSNPN, CDR2 SVGIG (reference sequence). CDR3 sequence: CAWSDHQGVPPEAFF. Written as DNA, the CDR3 is TGTGCCTGGAGTGATCACCAGGGGGTACCCCCTGAAGCTTTCTTT.

This chain connects TRBV2 to TRBJ1-1; D is undetermined. The germline V and J ends were trimmed by 6 bases and 0 bases, with 5 bases remaining between them. The germline V gene encodes CDR1 SNHLY and CDR2 FYNNEI. The CDR3 length is 12 residues. The CDR3 region is CASRPVNTEAFF. The CDR3 DNA reads TGTGCCAGCAGGCCAGTGAACACTGAAGCTTTCTTT. Looking up the rest from reference TRBV2 and TRBJ1-1 gives the full variable domain: EPEVTQTPSHQVTQMGQEVILRCVPISNHLYFYWYRQILGQKVEFLVSFYNNEISEKSEIFDDQFSVERPDGSNFTLKIRSTKLEDSAMYFCASRPVNTEAFFGQGTRLTVV.

This CDR3 is CASSVEVGGYGYTF. DNA for the CDR3: TGTGCCAGCAGCGTAGAAGTGGGAGGCTATGGCTACACCTTC. The rearrangement links TRBV9 to TRBJ1-2, with D unclear. The CDR3 runs to 14 residues. CDR1 is SGDLS, CDR2 YYNGEE, per germline. Trimming left V 0 bases short and J 4 bases short, with 10 bases between. Full variable domain (missing parts from reference TRBV9 and TRBJ1-2): DSGVTQTPKHLITATGQRVTLRCSPRSGDLSVYWYQQSLDQGLQFLIQYYNGEERAKGNILERFSAQQFPDLHSELNLSSLELGDSALYFCASSVEVGGYGYTFGSGTRLTVV.

The gene calls are TRBV2 and TRBJ1-1; TRBD1 is a possible D gene (5 bases). Germline assignment: CDR1 SNHLY and CDR2 FYNNEI. V lost 4 bases and J lost 1, with 16 bases in between. The length of the CDR3 is 16 residues. The CDR3 DNA sequence: TGTGCCAGCAGTGGAGGGAGGGGATTACGGAACACTGAAGCTTTCTTT. Amino acids: CASSGGRGLRNTEAFF.